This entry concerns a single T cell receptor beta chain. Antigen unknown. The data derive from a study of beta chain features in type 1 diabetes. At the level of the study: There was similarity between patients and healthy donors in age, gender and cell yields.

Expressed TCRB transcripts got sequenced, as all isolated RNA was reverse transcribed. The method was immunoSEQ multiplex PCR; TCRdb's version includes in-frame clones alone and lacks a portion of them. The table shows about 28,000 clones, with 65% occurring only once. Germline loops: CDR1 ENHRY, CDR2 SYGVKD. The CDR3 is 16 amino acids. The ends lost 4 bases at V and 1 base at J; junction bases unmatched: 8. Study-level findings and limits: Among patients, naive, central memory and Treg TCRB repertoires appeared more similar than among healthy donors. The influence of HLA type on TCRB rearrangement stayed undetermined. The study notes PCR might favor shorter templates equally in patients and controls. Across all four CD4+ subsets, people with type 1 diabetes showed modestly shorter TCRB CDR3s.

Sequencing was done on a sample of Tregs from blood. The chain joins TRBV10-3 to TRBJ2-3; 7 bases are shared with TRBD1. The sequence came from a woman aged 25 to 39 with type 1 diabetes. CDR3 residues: CAISGLNGQGTDTQYF. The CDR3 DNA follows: TGTGCCATCAGTGGGCTCAACGGACAGGGCACAGATACGCAGTATTTT.